This T cell receptor beta chain was identified during a study of OX40 agonist ivuxolimab in advanced cancers. Trimming removed 4 bases at V and 0 bases at J, with 11 bases between. Germline-derived CDR1 and CDR2 are SGDLS and YYNGEE. The CDR3 is made up of 15 amino acids. TCRdb's table, derived via immunoSEQ multiplex PCR, lists solely in-frame clones and lacks some. This repertoire shows around 80,000 clones, approximately 85% found once; its top ten account for under 3%. Only one count was recorded for this clone. No antigen is known for it. Study-wide results and caveats: At 0.1 to 3.0 mg/kg, clonal expansion of CD4+ and CD8+ blood T cells had occurred by week 6.

Anyone with autoimmune disease history or systemic immunosuppression was excluded. This TCR was recovered from an adult with an advanced solid tumor such as melanoma, head and neck, liver or kidney cancer. This chain connects TRBV9 to TRBJ1-3; D is unclear. The sequences come from CD4+ or CD8+ T cells sorted from blood, collected in a trial of the OX40 agonist ivuxolimab. This CDR3 reads CASSPPPNSGNTIYF. CDR3 nucleotide sequence: TGTGCCAGCAGCCCCCCACCGAACTCTGGAAACACCATATATTTT. The entire variable domain, with the rest obtained from reference TRBV9 and TRBJ1-3, is as follows: DSGVTQTPKHLITATGQRVTLRCSPRSGDLSVYWYQQSLDQGLQFLIQYYNGEERAKGNILERFSAQQFPDLHSELNLSSLELGDSALYFCASSPPPNSGNTIYFGEGSWLTVV.